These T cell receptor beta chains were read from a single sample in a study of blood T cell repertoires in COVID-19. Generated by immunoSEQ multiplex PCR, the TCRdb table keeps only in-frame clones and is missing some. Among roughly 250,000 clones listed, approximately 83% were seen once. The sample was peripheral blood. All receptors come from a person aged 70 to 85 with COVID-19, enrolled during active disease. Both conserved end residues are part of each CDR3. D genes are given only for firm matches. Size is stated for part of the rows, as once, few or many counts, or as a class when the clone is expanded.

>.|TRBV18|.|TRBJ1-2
CASSPLFLWQGYGYTF
TGTGCCAGCTCACCACTCTTTCTCTGGCAGGGTTATGGCTACACCTTC
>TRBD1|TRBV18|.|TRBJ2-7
CASSPLPQGVNEQYF
TGTGCCAGCTCACCCCTTCCGCAGGGGGTCAACGAGCAGTACTTC
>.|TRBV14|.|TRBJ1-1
CASSQNLVRLSEAFF
TGTGCCAGCAGCCAAAATTTGGTCAGACTGAGTGAAGCTTTCTTT
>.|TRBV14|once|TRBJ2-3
CASSQDLGGHTDTQYF
TGTGCCAGCAGCCAAGATCTAGGAGGCCACACAGATACGCAGTATTTT
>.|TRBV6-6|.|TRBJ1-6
CASSLRGPGSSYNSPLHF
TGTGCCAGCAGTCTCCGAGGGCCCGGGAGCTCCTATAATTCACCCCTCCACTTT
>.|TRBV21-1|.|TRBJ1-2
CASSKLFETGYGYTF
TGTGCCAGCAGCAAATTATTTGAGACGGGATATGGCTACACCTTC
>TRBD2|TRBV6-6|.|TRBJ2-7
CASSYKGTSGTYEQYF
TGTGCCAGCAGTTACAAGGGAACTAGCGGGACGTACGAGCAGTACTTC
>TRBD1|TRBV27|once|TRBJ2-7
CASRTPGQAYEQYF
TGTGCCAGCAGAACCCCGGGACAGGCCTACGAGCAGTACTTC
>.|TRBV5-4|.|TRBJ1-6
CASSLGQGPRSPLHF
TGTGCCAGCAGCTTGGGGCAGGGCCCTCGATCACCCCTCCACTTT
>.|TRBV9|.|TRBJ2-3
CASSENSDTQYF
TGTGCCAGCAGCGAGAACTCAGATACGCAGTATTTT
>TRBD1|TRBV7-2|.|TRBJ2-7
CASSNRDRGHEQYF
TGTGCCAGCAGCAACCGGGACAGGGGGCACGAGCAGTACTTC
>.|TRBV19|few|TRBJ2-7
CASSTAGYEQYF
TGTGCCAGTAGTACCGCAGGGTACGAGCAGTACTTC
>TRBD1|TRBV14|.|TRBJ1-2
CASSQQTGRNTGYTF
TGTGCCAGCAGCCAACAGACAGGGAGGAACACTGGCTACACCTTC
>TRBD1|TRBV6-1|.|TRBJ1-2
CASSEAPQGVNLNYGYTF
TGTGCCAGCAGTGAAGCGCCACAGGGGGTAAATCTCAACTATGGCTACACCTTC
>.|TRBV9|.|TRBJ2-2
CASSAYDTGSAGELFF
TGTGCCAGCAGCGCCTACGACACAGGGTCCGCCGGGGAGCTGTTTTTT
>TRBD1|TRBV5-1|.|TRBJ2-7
CASSLNDRAYEQYF
TGCGCCAGCAGCTTAAACGACAGGGCCTACGAGCAGTACTTC